This entry is about one TCR beta chain. Its cognate antigen is unknown. This sample was included in a study of response to subunit inactivated influenza vaccine. Study outcomes and limitations: New T cells are recruited in small numbers by each seasonal influenza vaccination, according to the authors' suggestion.

TCRdb re-called the RT-PCR reads through MiXCR, storing one row per CDR3 protein. The data show about 700,000 distinct CDR3 sequences, 13% to 15% seen once. This CDR3 is 15 amino acids long. With V trimmed by 3 bases and J by 7 bases, 6 bases remained unmatched. The input for sequencing was PBMCs from blood, taken approximately 15 days before vaccination. The chain is built from TRBV12-3 or TRBV12-4 and TRBJ2-2, with 9 nucleotides matching TRBD1. The TCR was taken from a middle-aged man who received an inactivated influenza vaccine. This chain's CDR3 is CASSLLRQGVGELFF. The CDR3 DNA is TGTGCCAGCAGTTTGTTAAGACAGGGGGTCGGGGAGCTGTTTTTT.